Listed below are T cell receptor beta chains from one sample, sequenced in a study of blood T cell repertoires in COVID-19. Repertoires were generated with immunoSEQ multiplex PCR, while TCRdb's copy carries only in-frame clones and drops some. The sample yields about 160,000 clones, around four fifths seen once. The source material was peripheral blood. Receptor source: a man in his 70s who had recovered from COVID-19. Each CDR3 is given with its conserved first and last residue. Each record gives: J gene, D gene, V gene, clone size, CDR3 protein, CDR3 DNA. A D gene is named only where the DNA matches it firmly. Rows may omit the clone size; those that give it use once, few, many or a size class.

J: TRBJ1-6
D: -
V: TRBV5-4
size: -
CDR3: CASSLDGLNSPLHF
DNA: TGTGCCAGCAGCTTAGATGGACTGAATTCACCCCTCCACTTT

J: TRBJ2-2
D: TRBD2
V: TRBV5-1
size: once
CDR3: CASSLRVAGNTGELFF
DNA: TGCGCCAGCAGCCTCCGCGTAGCGGGTAACACCGGGGAGCTGTTTTTT

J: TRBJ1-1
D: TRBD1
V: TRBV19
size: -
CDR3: CASSTTGALEAFF
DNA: TGTGCCAGTAGTACTACAGGGGCTCTTGAAGCTTTCTTT

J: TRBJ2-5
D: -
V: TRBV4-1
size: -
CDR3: CASSHLGSGLQETQYF
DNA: TGCGCCAGCAGCCACCTGGGATCTGGACTCCAAGAGACCCAGTACTTC

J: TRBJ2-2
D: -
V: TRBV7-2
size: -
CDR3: CASSPRLRGPTNTGELFF
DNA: TGTGCCAGCAGCCCCCGCTTGCGGGGACCGACGAACACCGGGGAGCTGTTTTTT

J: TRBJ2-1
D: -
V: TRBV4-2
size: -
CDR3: CASSQDSALSYNEQFF
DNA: TGTGCCAGCAGCCAAGATAGCGCGCTCTCCTACAATGAGCAGTTCTTC

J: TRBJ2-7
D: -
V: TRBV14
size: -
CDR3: CASSPFRGAYEQYF
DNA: TGTGCCAGCAGTCCTTTTCGCGGAGCCTACGAGCAGTACTTC

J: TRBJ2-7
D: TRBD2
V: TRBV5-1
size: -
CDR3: CASSLGRGSIYEQYF
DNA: TGCGCCAGCAGCTTGGGACGCGGGAGTATTTACGAGCAGTACTTC

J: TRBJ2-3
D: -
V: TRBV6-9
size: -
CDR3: CASSYTGSTDTQYF
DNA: TGTGCCAGCAGTTACACCGGTAGCACAGATACGCAGTATTTT

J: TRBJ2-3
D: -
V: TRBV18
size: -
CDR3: CASSPPGAPDTQYF
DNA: TGTGCCAGCTCACCACCGGGGGCCCCAGATACGCAGTATTTT

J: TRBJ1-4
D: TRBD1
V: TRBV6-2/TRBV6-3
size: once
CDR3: CASSYGTGGATNEKLFF
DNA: TGTGCCAGCAGTTACGGGACAGGGGGGGCGACTAATGAAAAACTGTTTTTT

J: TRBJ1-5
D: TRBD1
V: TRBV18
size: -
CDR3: CASSPGTANQPQHF
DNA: TGTGCCAGCTCACCTGGGACAGCTAATCAGCCCCAGCATTTT

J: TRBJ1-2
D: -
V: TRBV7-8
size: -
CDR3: CASSLVSVNNGYTF
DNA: TGTGCCAGCAGCTTAGTGTCAGTCAACAATGGCTACACCTTC

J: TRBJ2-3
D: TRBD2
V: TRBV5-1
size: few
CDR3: CASSLALAGGPQDTQYF
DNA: TGCGCCAGCAGCTTGGCCCTAGCGGGAGGGCCCCAAGATACGCAGTATTTT

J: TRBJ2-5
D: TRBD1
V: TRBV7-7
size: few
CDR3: CASSLDRVSETQYF
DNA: TGTGCTAGCAGCCTAGACAGGGTTTCTGAGACCCAGTACTTC

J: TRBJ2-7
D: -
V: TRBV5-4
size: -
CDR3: CASSSVGNHEQYF
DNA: TGTGCCAGCAGCTCGGTCGGGAATCACGAGCAGTACTTC

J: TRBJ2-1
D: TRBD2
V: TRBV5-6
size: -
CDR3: CASSPSPASGRTDEQFF
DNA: TGTGCCAGCAGCCCGAGTCCGGCTAGCGGGAGGACGGATGAGCAGTTCTTC

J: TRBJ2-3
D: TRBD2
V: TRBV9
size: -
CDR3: CASSVAFSGRGEDTQYF
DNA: TGTGCCAGCAGCGTAGCATTCTCCGGGAGGGGGGAAGATACGCAGTATTTT

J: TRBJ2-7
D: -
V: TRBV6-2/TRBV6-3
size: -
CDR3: CASSWGGSYEQYF
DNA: TGTGCCAGCAGTTGGGGCGGCTCCTACGAGCAGTACTTC

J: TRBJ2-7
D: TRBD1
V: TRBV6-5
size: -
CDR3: CASSYSVTGSAEQYF
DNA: TGTGCCAGCAGTTACTCGGTGACAGGGTCGGCCGAGCAGTACTTC

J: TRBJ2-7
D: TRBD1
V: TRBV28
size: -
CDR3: CASSRQGVGYEQYF
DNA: TGTGCCAGCAGTCGACAGGGGGTCGGGTACGAGCAGTACTTC

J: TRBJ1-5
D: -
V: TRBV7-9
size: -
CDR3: CASSPPGDSNQPQHF
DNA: TGTGCCAGCAGCCCGCCGGGGGATAGCAATCAGCCCCAGCATTTT

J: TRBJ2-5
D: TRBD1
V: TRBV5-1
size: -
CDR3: CASSLGTGVETQYF
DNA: TGCGCCAGCAGCCTCGGGACAGGGGTGGAGACCCAGTACTTC

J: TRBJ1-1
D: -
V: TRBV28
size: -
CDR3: CASSGGGNTEAFF
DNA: TGTGCCAGCAGTGGGGGGGGGAACACTGAAGCTTTCTTT

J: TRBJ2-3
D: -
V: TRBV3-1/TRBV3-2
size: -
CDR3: CASSQTNRETQYF
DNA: TGTGCCAGCAGCCAAACGAACAGGGAAACGCAGTATTTT

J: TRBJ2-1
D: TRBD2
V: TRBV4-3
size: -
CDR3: CASSQAGTRYDEQFF
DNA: TGCGCCAGCAGCCAAGCCGGGACTAGATACGATGAGCAGTTCTTC

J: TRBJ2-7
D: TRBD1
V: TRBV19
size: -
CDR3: CASSVDGTDYEQYF
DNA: TGTGCCAGTAGTGTCGACGGGACAGACTACGAGCAGTACTTC

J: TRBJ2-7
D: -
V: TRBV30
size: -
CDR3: CAWRQKGAREQYF
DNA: TGTGCCTGGAGGCAAAAGGGAGCTCGGGAGCAGTACTTC

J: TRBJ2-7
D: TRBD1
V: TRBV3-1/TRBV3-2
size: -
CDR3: CASSQEYPGGIYEQYF
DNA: TGTGCCAGCAGCCAAGAGTACCCAGGGGGCATCTACGAGCAGTACTTC

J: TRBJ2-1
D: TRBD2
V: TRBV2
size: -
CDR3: CASSDSLAAYNEQFF
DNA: TGTGCCAGCAGTGACTCCCTAGCGGCCTACAATGAGCAGTTCTTC

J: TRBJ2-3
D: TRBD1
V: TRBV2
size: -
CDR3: CASSWDRERDTQYF
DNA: TGTGCCAGCAGTTGGGACAGGGAAAGAGATACGCAGTATTTT

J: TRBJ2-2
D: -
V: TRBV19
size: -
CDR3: CASTRTGGTNTGELFF
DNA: TGTGCCAGTACCCGGACTGGGGGGACGAACACCGGGGAGCTGTTTTTT

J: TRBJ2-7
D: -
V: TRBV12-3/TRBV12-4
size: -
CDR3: CASGRLPEQYF
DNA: TGTGCCAGCGGGAGACTCCCCGAGCAGTACTTC

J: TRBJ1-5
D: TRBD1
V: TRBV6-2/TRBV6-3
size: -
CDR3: CASSEYTGDYRNQPQHF
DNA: TGTGCCAGCAGTGAGTATACAGGGGATTACCGCAATCAGCCCCAGCATTTT

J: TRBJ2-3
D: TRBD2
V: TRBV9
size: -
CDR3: CASSPGTSGTTDTQYF
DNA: TGTGCCAGCAGCCCTGGGACTAGCGGGACAACAGATACGCAGTATTTT

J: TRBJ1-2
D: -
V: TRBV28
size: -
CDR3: CASSLYSGQPNYGYTF
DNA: TGTGCCAGCAGTCTCTACTCCGGACAGCCAAACTATGGCTACACCTTC

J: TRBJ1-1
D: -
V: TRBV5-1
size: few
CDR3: CASSLLPVNTEAFF
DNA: TGCGCCAGCAGCTTGCTCCCGGTGAACACTGAAGCTTTCTTT

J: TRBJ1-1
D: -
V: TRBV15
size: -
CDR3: CATRRELGGTEAFF
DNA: TGTGCCACCAGAAGAGAACTGGGAGGAACTGAAGCTTTCTTT

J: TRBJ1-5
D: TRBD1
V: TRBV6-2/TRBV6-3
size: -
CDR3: CASSQSRQGNQPQHF
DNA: TGTGCCAGCAGTCAGTCCCGACAGGGGAATCAGCCCCAGCATTTT

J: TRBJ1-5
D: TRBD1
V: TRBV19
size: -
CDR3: CASRTHFDRVGNQPQHF
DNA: TGTGCCAGTAGAACCCACTTCGACAGGGTTGGTAATCAGCCCCAGCATTTT

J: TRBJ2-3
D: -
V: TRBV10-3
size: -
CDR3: CAISATLTDTQYF
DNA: TGTGCCATCAGTGCTACTCTCACAGATACGCAGTATTTT

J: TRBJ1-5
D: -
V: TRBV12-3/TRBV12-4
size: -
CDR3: CASRGDGQPQHF
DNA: TGTGCCAGCCGCGGGGATGGTCAGCCCCAGCATTTT

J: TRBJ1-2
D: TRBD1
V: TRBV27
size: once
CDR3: CASSITGTGKYGYTF
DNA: TGTGCCAGCAGTATAACCGGGACAGGGAAATATGGCTACACCTTC

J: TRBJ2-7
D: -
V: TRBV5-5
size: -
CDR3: CASSLVGSAYEQYF
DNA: TGTGCCAGCAGCTTGGTCGGTAGCGCCTACGAGCAGTACTTC

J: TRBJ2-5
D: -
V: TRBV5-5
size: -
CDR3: CASSLEGVWETQYF
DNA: TGTGCCAGCAGCTTGGAGGGAGTGTGGGAGACCCAGTACTTC

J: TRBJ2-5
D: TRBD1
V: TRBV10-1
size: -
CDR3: CASSETGGTETQYF
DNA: TGCGCCAGCAGTGAAACAGGGGGTACAGAGACCCAGTACTTC

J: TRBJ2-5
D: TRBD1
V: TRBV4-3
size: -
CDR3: CASSQEGRDRVVETQYF
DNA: TGCGCCAGCAGCCAAGAGGGCCGGGACAGGGTTGTTGAGACCCAGTACTTC

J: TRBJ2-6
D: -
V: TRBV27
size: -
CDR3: CASSFRISVGGISFSGANVLTF
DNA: TGTGCCAGCAGTTTTAGGATCTCCGTGGGGGGAATTTCCTTTTCTGGGGCCAACGTCCTGACTTTC

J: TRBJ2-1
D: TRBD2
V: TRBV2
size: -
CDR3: CASSEALLAGGYNEQFF
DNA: TGTGCCAGCAGTGAAGCCCTACTAGCGGGAGGGTACAATGAGCAGTTCTTC

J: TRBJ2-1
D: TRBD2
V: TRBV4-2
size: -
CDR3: CASSQDPAGGSYNEQFF
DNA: TGTGCCAGCAGCCAGGACCCAGCGGGAGGCTCCTACAATGAGCAGTTCTTC

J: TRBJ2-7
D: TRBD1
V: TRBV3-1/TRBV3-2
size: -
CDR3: CASSLNRGRISYEQYF
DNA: TGTGCCAGCAGCCTTAACAGGGGGCGAATCTCCTACGAGCAGTACTTC

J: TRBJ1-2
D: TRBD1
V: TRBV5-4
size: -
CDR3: CASSPGTGNYGYTF
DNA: TGTGCCAGCAGCCCGGGGACAGGGAACTATGGCTACACCTTC

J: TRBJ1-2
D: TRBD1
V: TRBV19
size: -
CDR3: CASRDRGSLYGYTF
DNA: TGTGCCAGTAGGGACAGGGGGTCCCTATATGGCTACACCTTC

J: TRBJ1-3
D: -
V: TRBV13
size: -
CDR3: CASSSTATSGNTIYF
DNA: TGTGCCAGCAGTTCGACAGCTACCTCTGGAAACACCATATATTTT

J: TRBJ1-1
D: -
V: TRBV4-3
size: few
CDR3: CASSQDYGNTEAFF
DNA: TGCGCCAGCAGCCAAGATTACGGGAACACTGAAGCTTTCTTT

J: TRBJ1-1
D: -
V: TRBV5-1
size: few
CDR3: CASSPGVGLRNTEAFF
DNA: TGCGCCAGCAGCCCCGGGGTGGGGTTGAGGAACACTGAAGCTTTCTTT